Presented here are 17 T cell receptor beta chains from one specimen sequenced in a study of T cells in localized non-small cell lung cancer. Some clones are missing from TCRdb's copy, which holds only in-frame ones; the method was immunoSEQ multiplex PCR. There are 30,000 to 45,000 clones in the sample; roughly 89% occur only once, and 6.5% to 9% lies in the top ten. The sequencing here drew on peripheral blood, taken before any cancer treatment. The receptor set was obtained from a woman aged 40-75 years with stage I lung adenocarcinoma.

J is TRBJ2-1 and V is TRBV6-5; 12 nucleotides agree with TRBD2. CDR1 and CDR2 (germline): MNHEY, SVGAGI. CDR3 length: 15 amino acids. The J segment lost 6 bases and the V segment lost 4 bases, leaving 4 bases of the junction unmatched. CDR3 nucleotide sequence: TGTGCCAGCAGTTTACTAGCGGGGGGCCGCAATGAGCAGTTCTTC. Amino acid sequence: CASSLLAGGRNEQFF.

The chain is built from TRBV27 and TRBJ1-6; weak D call: TRBD1 (6 bases). V dropped 6 bases and J dropped 2 bases, with 11 bases sitting between them. The CDR3 loop spans 15 amino acids. Germline V gene sequence: CDR1 MNHEY, CDR2 SMNVEV (reference sequence). Here the CDR3 reads CASRPHRAYNSPLHF. The CDR3 bases are TGTGCCAGCAGACCCCACAGGGCCTATAATTCACCCCTCCACTTT.

Comment on this clone: At the DNA level, this CDR3 is encoded by other sequences in the same sample as well. The chain combines TRBV2 with TRBJ1-4; D not resolved. The ends were cut back, 3 bases at V and 3 bases at J, with 5 bases in the middle. This CDR3 comprises 13 residues. The germline V gene has CDR1 SNHLY and CDR2 FYNNEI. The CDR3 DNA reads as TGTGCCAGCAGTGACCGACCTAATGAAAAACTGTTTTTT. Its translation: CASSDRPNEKLFF.

The genes are TRBV5-1 and TRBJ1-6; D perhaps matches TRBD1 (5 bases). Looked up from germline, CDR1 is SGHRS and CDR2 is YFSETQ. This CDR3 region has 17 residues. The ends were cut back, 0 bases at V and 6 bases at J, with 16 bases in the middle. The CDR3 here is CASSLARLDSINSPLHF. In DNA form, the CDR3 reads TGCGCCAGCAGCTTGGCCCGACTTGACAGTATTAATTCACCCCTCCACTTT.

This clone was observed a few times. The genes are TRBV11-2 and TRBJ2-5; TRBD2 matches at 8 bases. Germline-derived CDR1 and CDR2 are SGHAT and FQNNGV. The CDR3 runs to 15 residues. Losses at the gene ends were 3 bases for V and 0 bases for J; bases not matched to a gene: 3. The CDR3 sequence: CASSFAGGNQETQYF. The CDR3 nucleotides are TGTGCCAGCAGCTTTGCGGGGGGAAACCAAGAGACCCAGTACTTC.

This clone has a handful of counts. V usage is TRBV7-8 and J usage is TRBJ2-5; D tentatively reads TRBD1 or TRBD2 (5 bases each). This CDR3 has 14 amino acids. The germline V and J ends were trimmed by 7 bases and 4 bases, with 16 bases remaining between them. Germline loops: CDR1 SGHVS, CDR2 FQNEAQ. This CDR3 is CASNDIGAGETQYF. The CDR3 bases are TGTGCCAGCAACGACATTGGGGCGGGAGAGACCCAGTACTTC.

The chain combines TRBV7-8 with TRBJ1-3; D remains ambiguous. Germline V gives CDR1 SGHVS, CDR2 FQNEAQ. The CDR3 has 15 residues. Trimming removed 0 bases at V and 4 bases at J, with 10 bases between. In DNA, the CDR3 is TGTGCCAGCAGCTTAGCGTCAATAGGAGGAAACACCATATATTTT. This translates into CASSLASIGGNTIYF. The whole variable domain, remainder taken from reference TRBV7-8 and TRBJ1-3, is GAGVSQSPRYKVAKRGQDVALRCDPISGHVSLFWYQQALGQGPEFLTYFQNEAQLDKSGLPSDRFFAERPEGSVSTLKIQRTQQEDSAVYLCASSLASIGGNTIYFGEGSWLTVV.

The chain links TRBV29-1 to TRBJ2-4; D ambiguous. Trimming removed 2 bases from V and 0 bases from J, with 5 bases in between. Germline loops: CDR1 SQVTM, CDR2 ANQGSEA. The CDR3 is 13 amino acids. The CDR3 DNA reads as TGCAGCGTTGAACTCCTAGCCAAAAACATTCAGTACTTC. Translation: CSVELLAKNIQYF.

The chain employs TRBV4-2 and TRBJ1-1; D might be TRBD1 (5 bases). Germline loops: CDR1 LGHNA, CDR2 YNFKEQ. The CDR3 has 16 amino acids. V lost 0 bases to trimming and J lost 1 base, with 12 bases between them. The CDR3 loop is CASSQDQGTGNTEAFF. For the CDR3, the DNA is TGTGCCAGCAGCCAAGATCAAGGTACAGGGAACACTGAAGCTTTCTTT.

This chain joins TRBV7-9 and TRBJ1-2; maybe TRBD1 (5 bases). CDR1 and CDR2 from the germline V gene are SEHNR and FQNEAQ (reference sequence). Between the trimmed V and J ends, which lost 0 bases and 8 bases, there was a span of 7 bases. The CDR3 is 12 amino acids. In DNA, the CDR3 is TGTGCCAGCAGCTTAGCGAAGGGGGGCTACACCTTC. The encoded protein is CASSLAKGGYTF.

This chain links TRBV30 with TRBJ1-3; no definite D call. This CDR3 comprises 11 residues. V was shortened by 4 bases and J by 7 bases, with 8 bases between the two germline ends. Germline V gene sequence: CDR1 GTSNPN, CDR2 SVGIG (reference sequence). Written as DNA, the CDR3 is TGTGCCTGGACTATCCGTAACACCATATATTTT. Translating it yields CAWTIRNTIYF. The entire variable domain, with the rest obtained from reference TRBV30 and TRBJ1-3, is as follows: SQTIHQWPATLVQPVGSPLSLECTVEGTSNPNLYWYRQAAGRGLQLLFYSVGIGQISSEVPQNLSASRPQDRQFILSSKKLLLSDSGFYLCAWTIRNTIYFGEGSWLTVV.

V and J are TRBV7-9 and TRBJ2-2; a possible D gene is TRBD1 (6 bases). Germline V CDR1 and CDR2: SEHNR, FQNEAQ (reference sequence). V was pared by 5 bases and J by 7 bases, with 17 bases between. The CDR3 runs to 15 residues. The CDR3 coding sequence is TGTGCCAGCAGCGGTGTTGGGGGCCCTGGCGGGGAGCTGTTTTTT. It specifies CASSGVGGPGGELFF.

This clone came up once. V and J are TRBV5-1 and TRBJ1-1, with a weak D call TRBD1 (5 bases). V lost 4 bases and J 4 bases, leaving 23 bases between the germline ends. From germline, CDR1 is SGHRS and CDR2 YFSETQ. The CDR3 has 17 amino acids. The CDR3 nucleotides read TGCGCCAGCAGCATAGACAGCCGAACTTCTATCAGCACTGAAGCTTTCTTT. As protein: CASSIDSRTSISTEAFF.

This rearrangement joins TRBV30 to TRBJ1-2, with D perhaps TRBD1 (5 bases). This CDR3 contains 14 residues. The ends were cut back, 0 bases at V and 6 bases at J, with 14 bases in the middle. Germline lookup yields CDR1 GTSNPN and CDR2 SVGIG (reference sequence). The CDR3 loop reads CAWSVGRVVHGYTF. The CDR3 DNA reads TGTGCCTGGAGTGTTGGCAGGGTGGTACATGGCTACACCTTC.

This clone has just one count. The genes are TRBV29-1 and TRBJ1-1; D is unresolved. The V end was cut by 4 bases, the J end by 0 bases, with 9 bases between. The germline V gene encodes CDR1 SQVTM and CDR2 ANQGSEA. This CDR3 has 13 residues. CDR3 region: CSVAGTLNTEAFF. CDR3 coding DNA: TGCAGCGTTGCAGGCACCTTGAACACTGAAGCTTTCTTT.

The V gene is TRBV6-1, the J gene TRBJ1-5, with 11 bases lining up with TRBD1. The J segment lost 9 bases and the V segment lost 11 bases, leaving 9 bases of the junction unmatched. CDR3 length equals 13 residues. Germline values: CDR1 MNHNS, CDR2 SASEGT. The CDR3 protein is CAGSGTGGRPQHF. CDR3 nucleotide sequence: TGTGCCGGTTCCGGGACAGGGGGACGGCCCCAGCATTTT.

The chain has TRBV7-2 and TRBJ2-4, with TRBD1 matching over 9 bases. The CDR3 contains 14 residues. V gave up 1 base and J gave up 7 bases; unmatched junction bases: 2. Germline-derived CDR1 and CDR2 are SGHTA and FQGNSA. The CDR3 DNA sequence: TGTGCCAGCAGCTTAGGGACAGGGGCTAACATTCAGTACTTC. It codes for CASSLGTGANIQYF.